This T cell receptor (beta chain) derives from a study of shared clonotypes between healthy human individuals. Study-level results: Sorted-subset sequencing, rarefaction showed, was incomplete despite large depth.

As handled by the study authors: ImmunoSEQ gave junction-only sequences without quality scores, so filtering differed. Sequencing was performed with immunoSEQ multiplex PCR; in TCRdb, only in-frame clones are kept and a portion is missing. V and J calls and clone size are copied from that table; D and trimming were computed from the DNA. The sample records approximately 2.5 million clones, over 85% being singletons. J was trimmed by 7 bases and V by 3 bases; bases with no gene match: 9. Germline V CDR1 and CDR2: SGHAT, FQNNGV. The CDR3 spans 16 residues. On this clone itself: Its antigen is unidentified.

This chain joins TRBV11-2 and TRBJ1-6; 7 bases agree with TRBD1. The sample consisted of naive CD4+ T cells from PBMCs. Subset: CD45RA+ positively selected. The sequence was collected from a man aged 18 to 35 in good health. Some clones in this sample may be carry-over from other donors' samples. The CDR3 region has the DNA TGTGCCAGCAGCTTGTCTACGGGACAGATAAATTCACCCCTCCACTTT. Protein product: CASSLSTGQINSPLHF. Full variable domain (outside the CDR3, taken from reference TRBV11-2 and TRBJ1-6): EAGVAQSPRYKIIEKRQSVAFWCNPISGHATLYWYQQILGQGPKLLIQFQNNGVVDDSQLPKDRFSAERLKGVDSTLKIQPAKLEDSAVYLCASSLSTGQINSPLHFGNGTRLTVT.